This T cell receptor (beta chain) was observed in a study of blood T cell repertoires in COVID-19. Looking at the study overall: The United States, Italy and Spain were the sources of the acute and convalescent COVID-19 samples. PBMCs, B-cell-depleted T cells, or T cells provided the cDNA or gDNA that made up the material.

Seattle's cohort entered during active infection and was followed longitudinally. This CDR3 has 16 amino acids. Germline V gene lookup returns CDR1 MNHNS and CDR2 SASEGT. The trim removed 2 bases at V and 1 base at J, leaving 4 bases unmatched. As originally analysed: Researchers report that nucleated cell counts were estimated from reference gene primer amplification. The assay was immunoSEQ multiplex PCR, and TCRdb's table has in-frame clones only and misses some. V, J and clone size were drawn from that table, and D and trimming were deduced from the DNA. The table shows hundreds of thousands of clones, with more than 80% occurring only once.

Sequenced: peripheral blood. This clonotype originated in a woman aged 25 to 39 with COVID-19, enrolled during active disease. J is TRBJ2-2 and V is TRBV6-1; 7 positions agree with TRBD2. The CDR3 sequence: CASSELASGNTGELFF. CDR3 DNA sequence: TGTGCCAGCAGTGAATTGGCTAGCGGGAACACCGGGGAGCTGTTTTTT.